This record covers a single T cell receptor (beta chain). Authors' methods: Cell counts per sample came from amplifying reference gene primers. The assay was immunoSEQ multiplex PCR, and TCRdb's table has in-frame clones only and misses some. D and trimming were read from the DNA, whereas the V and J calls and clone size are those reported in that table. The data contain 200,000 to 250,000 clones, approximately 86% of them singletons. The CDR3 is made up of 13 amino acids. Trimming removed 5 bases from V and 6 bases from J; junction bases left unmatched: 6. Per the germline V gene, CDR1 is MNHEY and CDR2 is SVGEGT. This entry comes from a study of blood T cell repertoires in COVID-19. Study details: The United States, Italy and Spain were the sources of the acute and convalescent COVID-19 samples. T cells, B-cell-depleted T cells, or PBMCs supplied cDNA or gDNA.

This TCR was sampled from a woman aged 70-85 years with active or convalescent COVID-19. The rearrangement links TRBV6-2 or TRBV6-3 to TRBJ2-5; 7 bases align to TRBD2. Sample: peripheral blood. The CDR3, as DNA: TGTGCCAGCAGTAACGTAGCGGGTCAGACCCAGTACTTC. Translating gives CASSNVAGQTQYF.